The next 7 T cell receptor beta chains were all read from a single sample in a study of glioma-infiltrating T cells. Amplification of TCR alpha and beta CDR3 regions from RNA used iRepertoire nested multiplex PCR. MiXCR, applied by TCRdb to the multiplex PCR reads, yields one record per CDR3 protein. This sample has about 99,000 distinct CDR3 sequences; about 28% occur once, and the top ten carry approximately 46%. Material for sequencing was glioma tissue, nonneoplastic brain tissue, or PBMCs (not recorded which). Receptor source: a human donor with low-grade glioma or glioblastoma, undergoing nonglioma brain surgery, or in good health (not recorded which).

On this clonotype itself: A read error is possible here, since a much larger clone lies one base away. V and J are TRBV28 and TRBJ2-4; D not certain. Germline V gene lookup returns CDR1 MDHEN and CDR2 SYDVKM. The CDR3 runs 13 residues. The CDR3 reads CASTDGAKNIEYF. The CDR3 nucleotides read TGTGCCAGCACCGACGGAGCCAAAAACATTGAGTACTTC.

With regard to this clonotype: A much more abundant neighbour one base away suggests this may be a read error. This chain joins TRBV27 and TRBJ1-1; D is undetermined. CDR3 length: 14 residues. Germline V gene data show CDR1 as MNHEY and CDR2 as SMNVEV (reference sequence). The V gene lost 2 bases and the J gene lost 4 bases, with 11 bases spanning the gap. The CDR3 region is CASSLDQGGTEAFF. DNA of the CDR3: TGTGCCAGCAGTTTAGACCAAGGAGGCACTGAAGCTTTCTTT.

In its sample, this clonotype was seen many times. This rearrangement joins TRBV4-3 to TRBJ2-1; D gene unclear. The V gene lost 0 bases and the J gene lost 4 bases, with 7 bases spanning the gap. This CDR3 is built from 14 residues. CDR1 is LGHNA and CDR2 is YSLEER in the germline V gene. The CDR3 is CASSQDRLYNEQFF. The DNA of the CDR3 is TGCGCCAGCAGCCAAGACAGGCTGTACAATGAGCAGTTCTTC.

This clonotype was detected a few times. The rearrangement joins TRBV28 to TRBJ2-2, with D tentatively TRBD1 (5 bases). This CDR3 region has 20 residues. V dropped 6 bases and J dropped 0 bases, with 26 bases sitting between them. The V gene's germline CDR1 is MDHEN and CDR2 SYDVKM. Written as DNA, the CDR3 is TGTGCCAGCAGGGAGAAGGGGCCCTTTAACCAACTCCCGAACACCGGGGAGCTGTTTTTT. Its translation: CASREKGPFNQLPNTGELFF.

This clonotype appeared many times. The gene calls are TRBV20-1 and TRBJ2-3; the D gene is possibly TRBD2 (7 bases). From germline, CDR1 is DFQATT and CDR2 SNEGSKA (reference sequence). The CDR3 runs to 12 residues. Trimming shortened V by 5 bases and J by 4 bases, and 10 bases separated the two germline ends. The CDR3, as DNA: TGCAGTGCTGAGGGGGGGGCAGATACGCAGTATTTT. Amino acid sequence: CSAEGGADTQYF.

V is TRBV7-2 and J is TRBJ2-7; no definite D call. The CDR3 sequence is 15 residues long. Per germline, CDR1 SGHTA and CDR2 FQGNSA. Trimming shortened V by 0 bases and J by 0 bases, and 9 bases separated the two germline ends. CDR3 amino acids: CASSLAGLSSYEQYF. As DNA, the CDR3 is TGTGCCAGCAGCTTAGCGGGGTTAAGCTCCTACGAGCAGTACTTC. Together with reference TRBV7-2 and TRBJ2-7, the CDR3 gives the full variable domain: GAGVSQSPSNKVTEKGKDVELRCDPISGHTALYWYRQSLGQGLEFLIYFQGNSAPDKSGLPSDRFSAERTGGSVSTLTIQRTQQEDSAVYLCASSLAGLSSYEQYFGPGTRLTVT.

The genes are TRBV27 and TRBJ2-7; D perhaps matches TRBD2 (6 bases). This CDR3 has 15 residues. Germline CDR1 is MNHEY and CDR2 is SMNVEV (reference sequence). V was pared by 8 bases and J by 12 bases, with 29 bases between. CDR3 nucleotide sequence: TGTGCCAGCCGTCGGGGGTCGACCGAAAACTACGGGCGGTACTTC. Translated: CASRRGSTENYGRYF.